What follows are 18 T cell receptor beta chains derived from one specimen sequenced in a study of shared clonotypes between healthy human individuals. Sequencing was performed with immunoSEQ multiplex PCR; in TCRdb, only in-frame clones are kept and a portion is missing. The sample yields 2.3 million or so clones, more than 85% seen once. Sequencing used naive CD4+ T cells from PBMCs. The subset: CD45RA+ positively selected. The source of these receptors is a man between 18 and 29 years old in good health. Some clones in this sample may be carry-over from other donors' samples.

This clone has only one observation. The rearrangement links TRBV28 to TRBJ1-5, with a weak D call TRBD1 (6 bases). The CDR3 is made up of 17 amino acids. Trimming cost V 5 bases and J 2 bases, with 19 bases left between them. Germline V gene data show CDR1 as MDHEN and CDR2 as SYDVKM. CDR3: CASSGGATRVRNQPQHF. The CDR3, as DNA: TGTGCCAGCAGTGGGGGGGCGACGAGGGTGCGCAATCAGCCCCAGCATTTT.

This clone was seen a few times. Germline is not matched at one junction end, which may reflect a read error. Distinct nucleotide sequences in the sample also encode this CDR3. The chain uses TRBV7-3 and TRBJ2-2; D call uncertain. The CDR3 loop spans 13 amino acids. CDR1 is SGHTA, CDR2 FQGTGA, per germline. CDR3: CASSLTRTGELFF. CDR3 bases: TGTGCCAGCAGCCTAACAAGAACCGGGGAGCTGTTTTTT.

The chain is built from TRBV5-1 and TRBJ1-1; TRBD1 is a possible D gene (6 bases). Germline loops: CDR1 SGHRS, CDR2 YFSETQ. This CDR3 region has 15 residues. Trimming removed 4 bases at V and 0 bases at J, with 13 bases between. As DNA, the CDR3 is TGCGCCAGCAGCACTCTACAGGGCCTGAACACTGAAGCTTTCTTT. It translates to CASSTLQGLNTEAFF. The full variable domain, rest sourced from reference TRBV5-1 and TRBJ1-1, is KAGVTQTPRYLIKTRGQQVTLSCSPISGHRSVSWYQQTPGQGLQFLFEYFSETQRNKGNFPGRFSGRQFSNSRSEMNVSTLELGDSALYLCASSTLQGLNTEAFFGQGTRLTVV.

In this sample, this clone turned up once. V is TRBV9 and J is TRBJ2-5; TRBD2 matches 11 bases. Germline V gene data show CDR1 as SGDLS and CDR2 as YYNGEE. V lost 3 bases and J lost 5; bases outside the gene matches: 12. This CDR3 has 17 amino acids. Written as DNA, the CDR3 is TGTGCCAGCAGCGACGGAATTTTAGCGGGAGGGATCGAGACCCAGTACTTC. It is translated as CASSDGILAGGIETQYF.

This chain links TRBV7-9 with TRBJ1-3; D not certain. Germline V CDR1 and CDR2: SEHNR, FQNEAQ (reference sequence). The CDR3 is made up of 17 amino acids. The ends were cut back, 5 bases at V and 0 bases at J, with 17 bases in the middle. CDR3 coding DNA: TGTGCCAGCAGCCTTATTCGGGGTCGGAGCTCTGGAAACACCATATATTTT. It encodes CASSLIRGRSSGNTIYF.

The chain recombines TRBV18 with TRBJ2-1, with 15 bases aligning to TRBD2. The CDR3 has 17 amino acids. Unmatched junction bases numbered 9, after V lost 6 bases and J lost 6 bases. CDR1 is KGHSH, CDR2 LQKENI, per germline. In DNA form, the CDR3 reads TGTGCCAGCTCCCCAGGCAGGACTAGCGGGAGGGCCAATGAGCAGTTCTTC. It codes for CASSPGRTSGRANEQFF.

As DNA, the CDR3 is TGTGCCAGCAGCTTAGACCGACTAGCCCGGGGAGAGACCCAGTACTTC. As protein: CASSLDRLARGETQYF. The chain recombines TRBV7-2 with TRBJ2-5; 7 bases fit TRBD2. J gave up 4 bases and V 1 base, and 9 bases lay outside the gene matches. CDR3 length: 16 amino acids. Germline CDR1 reads SGHTA; CDR2 reads FQGNSA.

The rearrangement joins TRBV30 to TRBJ1-3, with 7 nucleotides matching TRBD1. Trimming at V came to 3 bases and at J to 4 bases, leaving 6 bases not matched to a gene. Germline loops: CDR1 GTSNPN, CDR2 SVGIG (reference sequence). The CDR3 sequence is 14 residues long. The CDR3 sequence: CAWRRQGAGNTIYF. Written as DNA, the CDR3 is TGTGCCTGGAGAAGACAGGGAGCGGGAAACACCATATATTTT.

The rearrangement uses TRBV4-3 and TRBJ2-1; 7 bases are shared with TRBD2. This CDR3 has 17 residues. Unmatched junction bases numbered 15, after V lost 0 bases and J lost 10 bases. Germline CDR1 and CDR2: LGHNA and YSLEER. The CDR3 DNA reads TGCGCCAGCAGCCAAGAGGAGGGCGGAGCGGGGTTCGGCGAGCAGTTCTTC. This codes for CASSQEEGGAGFGEQFF.

The chain is built from TRBV5-1 and TRBJ2-3; D remains ambiguous. V was pared by 0 bases and J by 5 bases, with 13 bases between. CDR1 and CDR2 (germline): SGHRS, YFSETQ. The CDR3 runs 15 residues. CDR3 DNA sequence: TGCGCCAGCAGCTTGGCCCTAAACCTTGGAGATACGCAGTATTTT. This codes for CASSLALNLGDTQYF.

This clone appeared a single time. This chain joins TRBV27 and TRBJ1-5, with a weak D call TRBD1 (5 bases). Germline assignment: CDR1 MNHEY and CDR2 SMNVEV (reference sequence). CDR3 size: 15 residues. The V end was cut by 1 base, the J end by 1 base, with 8 bases between. Written as DNA, the CDR3 is TGTGCCAGCAGTTTATTCGAGGGGAGCAATCAGCCCCAGCATTTT. This codes for CASSLFEGSNQPQHF.

The genes are TRBV28 and TRBJ1-2; TRBD1 matches 7 bases. The CDR3 has 15 amino acids. V lost 2 bases and J lost 7; bases outside the gene matches: 10. Germline CDR1 MDHEN, CDR2 SYDVKM. CDR3 bases: TGTGCCAGCAGTTTAACGGGCAGGGGGTCTTCTGGCTACACCTTC. It specifies CASSLTGRGSSGYTF.

The chain has TRBV4-1 and TRBJ2-7; a weak D match, TRBD2 (5 bases). The CDR3 totals 14 residues. Trimming left V 3 bases short and J 1 base short, with 10 bases between. The germline CDR1 and CDR2 sequences are MGHRA and YSYEKL. The CDR3 DNA follows: TGCGCCAGCAGCCACCCAGCGGATTCCTACGAGCAGTACTTC. Translation: CASSHPADSYEQYF.

This sequence joins TRBV7-9 and TRBJ2-7, with D possibly TRBD1 on 6 matching bases. Deletions cut 4 bases from V and 3 bases from J, with 16 bases between. Germline lookup yields CDR1 SEHNR and CDR2 FQNEAQ (reference sequence). The CDR3 sequence is 15 residues long. CDR3 in amino acids: CASSSWDTRIYEQYF. The CDR3 nucleotides are TGTGCCAGCAGCTCGTGGGACACAAGAATCTACGAGCAGTACTTC.

The J gene is TRBJ1-1, the V gene TRBV6-6, with 8 positions matching TRBD1. V shed 4 bases and J 5 bases; nucleotides not matched to a gene: 12. The CDR3 has 16 amino acids. CDR1 and CDR2 (germline): MNHNY, SVGAGI (reference sequence). Here the CDR3 reads CASSSKPGQGRTEAFF. In DNA form, the CDR3 reads TGTGCCAGCAGTTCAAAACCTGGACAGGGAAGGACTGAAGCTTTCTTT.

The chain carries TRBV9 and TRBJ1-2; 7 bases line up with TRBD1. The CDR3 is made up of 15 amino acids. V was pared by 4 bases and J by 7 bases, with 13 bases of the junction left unmatched. Per the germline V gene, CDR1 is SGDLS and CDR2 is YYNGEE. The CDR3 nucleotides read TGTGCCAGCAGCCCCACGACAGGGTCTGGTATTGGCTACACCTTC. It translates to CASSPTTGSGIGYTF. Complete variable domain (other parts from reference TRBV9 and TRBJ1-2): DSGVTQTPKHLITATGQRVTLRCSPRSGDLSVYWYQQSLDQGLQFLIQYYNGEERAKGNILERFSAQQFPDLHSELNLSSLELGDSALYFCASSPTTGSGIGYTFGSGTRLTVV.

The V gene is TRBV29-1, the J gene TRBJ1-1; tentatively, D is TRBD1 (5 bases). This CDR3 is built from 15 residues. The germline gives CDR1 SQVTM, CDR2 ANQGSEA. V was shortened by 1 base and J by 0 bases, with 12 bases between the two germline ends. CDR3 sequence: CSVEGGWGMNTEAFF. The DNA for the CDR3 is TGCAGCGTTGAAGGGGGCTGGGGGATGAACACTGAAGCTTTCTTT.

V is TRBV5-6 and J is TRBJ2-5, with D uncertain. Germline V lookup: CDR1 SGHDT, CDR2 YYEEEE. Trimming removed 2 bases from V and 7 bases from J, with 12 bases in between. This CDR3 has 13 amino acids. Here the CDR3 reads CASSFPLVGTQYF. The CDR3 region has the DNA TGTGCCAGCAGCTTTCCCCTGGTGGGGACCCAGTACTTC. The variable domain in full, completed from reference TRBV5-6 and TRBJ2-5, reads DAGVTQSPTHLIKTRGQQVTLRCSPKSGHDTVSWYQQALGQGPQFIFQYYEEEERQRGNFPDRFSGHQFPNYSSELNVNALLLGDSALYLCASSFPLVGTQYFGPGTRLLVL.